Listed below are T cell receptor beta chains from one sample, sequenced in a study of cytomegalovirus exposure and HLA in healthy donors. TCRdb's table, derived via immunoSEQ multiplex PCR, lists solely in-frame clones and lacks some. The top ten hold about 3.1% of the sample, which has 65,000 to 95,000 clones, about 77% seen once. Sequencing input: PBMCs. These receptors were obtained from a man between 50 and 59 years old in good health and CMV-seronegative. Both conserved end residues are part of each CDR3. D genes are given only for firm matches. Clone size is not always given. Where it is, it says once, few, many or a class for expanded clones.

TGTGCCAGTAGCCCGACTAGCGTGGGGAACTATGAGCAGTTCTTC CASSPTSVGNYEQFF TRBJ2-1 TRBV19 TRBD2 NA
TGTGCCAGCAGTTCATACGGACTTAACTATGGCTACACCTTC CASSSYGLNYGYTF TRBJ1-2 TRBV6-5 NA NA
TGTGCCAGCAGCCTGGGGACTCTTTCAGATACGCAGTATTTT CASSLGTLSDTQYF TRBJ2-3 TRBV5-6 NA NA
TGTGCCAGCCTCCCGGGACAGGGAACCTACGAGCAGTACTTC CASLPGQGTYEQYF TRBJ2-7 TRBV7-2 TRBD1 NA
TGTGCCTGCACAGGGATGATGGGTCAGCCCCAGCATTTT CACTGMMGQPQHF TRBJ1-5 TRBV30 NA NA
TGCGCCAGCAGCTCCACCACTGGCGGGGGATTCTCCTACGAGCAGTACTTC CASSSTTGGGFSYEQYF TRBJ2-7 TRBV5-1 TRBD2 NA
TGTGCCAGCAAACTAACGGGACAGGGGCTTGGATACGAGCAGTACTTC CASKLTGQGLGYEQYF TRBJ2-7 TRBV27 TRBD1 NA
TGTGCCAGCAGGGAGGGCACCCAGCCCCAGCATTTT CASREGTQPQHF TRBJ1-5 TRBV28 NA NA
TGTGCCAGCAGCGCGATTCAGGGGGTAGGAAACACCATATATTTT CASSAIQGVGNTIYF TRBJ1-3 TRBV9 TRBD1 once
TGTGCCAGCAATCGCGAGACGGGGGAAAACCTGTTTTTT CASNRETGENLFF TRBJ1-4 TRBV2 NA NA
TGTGCCAGTAGTATAGCCGGCGGGGGGATCCGAGAGACCCAGTACTTC CASSIAGGGIRETQYF TRBJ2-5 TRBV19 TRBD2 few
TGTGCCAGCAGCTTGACAGGGGTCAACTATGGCTACACCTTC CASSLTGVNYGYTF TRBJ1-2 TRBV5-4 TRBD1 NA
TGTGCCAGCAGTTACAGTTCGGTGTCTGGAAACACCATATATTTT CASSYSSVSGNTIYF TRBJ1-3 TRBV6-5 NA NA
TGTGCCAGCAGACAGACAGGGGGTACGTCCCTCCACTTT CASRQTGGTSLHF TRBJ1-6 TRBV6-1 TRBD1 few
TGTGCCAGCAGTTCCAGCGGCGCAGAGGGCTACACCTTC CASSSSGAEGYTF TRBJ1-2 TRBV6-5 NA NA
TGTGCCAGCAGCTTATCAGGGGGCCAGGTGCAGTACTTC CASSLSGGQVQYF TRBJ2-7 TRBV7-9 TRBD1 NA
TGCGCCAGCGGGAGGACAGGCCAGCCGGATGAAAAACTGTTTTTT CASGRTGQPDEKLFF TRBJ1-4 TRBV5-1 TRBD1 NA
TGTGCCAGTTGTCGCAGATTAGCCTCCACCGGGGAGCTGTTTTTT CASCRRLASTGELFF TRBJ2-2 TRBV27 NA NA
TGTGCCAGCAGCTTAGGGGCATACACCGGGGAGCTGTTTTTT CASSLGAYTGELFF TRBJ2-2 TRBV13 NA few
TGCGCCAGCAGCGCCGGCGCCGGGGTATCCTACAATGAGCAGTTCTTC CASSAGAGVSYNEQFF TRBJ2-1 TRBV5-1 NA NA
TGCGCCAGCAGCCAAGGAACGGGACAGGGATGGGAAAAACTGTTTTTT CASSQGTGQGWEKLFF TRBJ1-4 TRBV4-1 TRBD1 NA
TGTGCCAGCTCTACCCCAGGGTTGGCCAAAAACATTCAGTACTTC CASSTPGLAKNIQYF TRBJ2-4 TRBV7-9 NA NA
TGTGCCTGGCAACACAGGGGTAACTATGGCTACACCTTC CAWQHRGNYGYTF TRBJ1-2 TRBV30 TRBD1 few
TGTGCCAGCAGATCTCAGGGTGATAATTCACCCCTCCACTTT CASRSQGDNSPLHF TRBJ1-6 TRBV7-9 NA NA
TGTGCCATCAGTGGGGGACAGGGAGCCCACACCGGGGAGCTGTTTTTT CAISGGQGAHTGELFF TRBJ2-2 TRBV10-3 TRBD1 NA
TGTGCCAGCAGTTTTAGGGACAGTAGCTCCTACGAGCAGTACTTC CASSFRDSSSYEQYF TRBJ2-7 TRBV7-8 TRBD1 once
TGTGCCAGTTTCAGGACACAGGGCGCCGAGCAGTACTTC CASFRTQGAEQYF TRBJ2-7 TRBV27 NA NA
TGCAGCTTCTCAAAACAGGGTAACGCAGATACGCAGTATTTT CSFSKQGNADTQYF TRBJ2-3 TRBV29-1 NA NA
TGTGCCAGCATACCCTACAGCTCCTATAATTCACCCCTCCACTTT CASIPYSSYNSPLHF TRBJ1-6 TRBV2 NA NA
TGTGCCAGCAGCTTGGGGCAGGTCTACAATGAGCAGTTCTTC CASSLGQVYNEQFF TRBJ2-1 TRBV5-6 NA NA
TGCGCCAGCTCGTCCGTTACCTACAATGAGCAGTTCTTC CASSSVTYNEQFF TRBJ2-1 TRBV10-2 NA NA
TGTGCCAGCAGTCCGGGGGGGGTCAACACCGGGGAGCTGTTTTTT CASSPGGVNTGELFF TRBJ2-2 TRBV27 TRBD2 once
TGTGCCAGCAGCTCCTACAGGAGAAACACCATATATTTT CASSSYRRNTIYF TRBJ1-3 TRBV11-2 NA NA
TGTGCCAGCTCACCACGGCAGGGAAAAATGAACACTGAAGCTTTCTTT CASSPRQGKMNTEAFF TRBJ1-1 TRBV18 NA NA
TGTGCCAGCAGCTTTAGGGCGGGGGGTAAAGAGACCCAGTACTTC CASSFRAGGKETQYF TRBJ2-5 TRBV7-2 TRBD2 NA
TGTGCCAGTAGTATGAACGCGGCGTGGGACACTGAAGCTTTCTTT CASSMNAAWDTEAFF TRBJ1-1 TRBV19 NA NA
TGTGCCAGCAGCTTAGGTGAGGGCAACTATGGCTACACCTTC CASSLGEGNYGYTF TRBJ1-2 TRBV7-2 NA NA
TGTGCCAGCAGTGTTGCTGACGGGACATTAGATTGGCGGCCCAAAAACATTCAGTACTTC CASSVADGTLDWRPKNIQYF TRBJ2-4 TRBV6-1 NA NA
TGTGCCAGTAGTAGCGCGACAGGTGGAGGATACACTGAAGCTTTCTTT CASSSATGGGYTEAFF TRBJ1-1 TRBV19 NA once
TGTGCCAGCTCACGGCTGGAGGGGGCGAATCAGCCCCAGCATTTT CASSRLEGANQPQHF TRBJ1-5 TRBV18 TRBD1 NA
TGTGCCAGCAGCCCCGAGGGTGGTGGAAACACCATATATTTT CASSPEGGGNTIYF TRBJ1-3 TRBV5-6 NA NA
TGTGCCAGCAGCTCAAACAGGGGCCCAGCTACCGGGGAGCTGTTTTTT CASSSNRGPATGELFF TRBJ2-2 TRBV7-9 TRBD1 NA
TGTGCCACCAGCAGAGATAGAAGGGACAGACCCTACAATGAGCAGTTCTTC CATSRDRRDRPYNEQFF TRBJ2-1 TRBV15 TRBD1 once
TGTTCCAGCAGCCCCAACCTGACTAGTATCGAAGATACGCAGTATTTT CSSSPNLTSIEDTQYF TRBJ2-3 TRBV7-9 NA NA
TGTGCCAGCAGTGAAGACGGGACAGCCGGGGAGCAGTACTTC CASSEDGTAGEQYF TRBJ2-7 TRBV2 TRBD1 few
TGTGCCAGCAGCTTGGCAGGGCTCTACTCTGGAAACACCATATATTTT CASSLAGLYSGNTIYF TRBJ1-3 TRBV5-8 NA NA
TGCGCCAGCAGCCACCGACGGGAGTCACCCCCCCACTTT CASSHRRESPPHF TRBJ1-6 TRBV4-3 NA NA
TGCGCCAGCAGCTTGGAGGCGGTTGGGGAAAAACTGTTTTTT CASSLEAVGEKLFF TRBJ1-4 TRBV5-1 NA NA
TGTGCCAGCAGCGTAGTGGGGACAGTTAGTGGAAACACCATATATTTT CASSVVGTVSGNTIYF TRBJ1-3 TRBV9 TRBD1 NA
TGTGCCAGCAGCCAGAGCCCCGGAGGGAATTCACCCCTCCACTTT CASSQSPGGNSPLHF TRBJ1-6 TRBV4-2 NA NA
TGTGCCAGCTCAAGAGACGCCGGGACTCCTATCACTGAAGCTTTCTTT CASSRDAGTPITEAFF TRBJ1-1 TRBV18 NA NA
TGTTCCAGCAGCAAACGGGACAGGGGACTTACGAACACTGAAGCTTTCTTT CSSSKRDRGLTNTEAFF TRBJ1-1 TRBV7-9 TRBD1 NA
TGTGCCAGCTCACCACTAGCAGTTCTCTCAGATACGCAGTATTTT CASSPLAVLSDTQYF TRBJ2-3 TRBV18 NA medium-sized
TGTGCCAGCAGTCCTGATATTAGCTCCTACAATGAGCAGTTCTTC CASSPDISSYNEQFF TRBJ2-1 TRBV27 NA NA
TGTGCCAGCTCACCACGAGGGAGAGGCGAGCAGTACTTC CASSPRGRGEQYF TRBJ2-7 TRBV18 NA few
TGCGCCAGCAGCCAAGCAATTGGAAACACCATATATTTT CASSQAIGNTIYF TRBJ1-3 TRBV4-3 NA few
TGTGCCAGCGCCGGACACCCGAACACCGGGGAGCTGTTTTTT CASAGHPNTGELFF TRBJ2-2 TRBV6-5 NA NA
TGCGCCAGCAGCCAAACCCGCGCAGGGGGGAATCAGCCCCAGCATTTT CASSQTRAGGNQPQHF TRBJ1-5 TRBV4-3 TRBD1 NA